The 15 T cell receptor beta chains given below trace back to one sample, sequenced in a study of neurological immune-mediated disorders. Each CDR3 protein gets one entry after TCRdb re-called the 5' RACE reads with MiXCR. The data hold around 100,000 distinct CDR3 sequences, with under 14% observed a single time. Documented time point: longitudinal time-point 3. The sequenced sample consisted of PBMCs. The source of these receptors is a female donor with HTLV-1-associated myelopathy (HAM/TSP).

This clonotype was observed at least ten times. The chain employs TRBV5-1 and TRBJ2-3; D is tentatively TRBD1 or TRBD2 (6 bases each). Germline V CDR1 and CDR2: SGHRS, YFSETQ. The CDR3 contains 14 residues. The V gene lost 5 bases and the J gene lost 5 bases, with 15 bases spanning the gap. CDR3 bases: TGCGCCAGCAGTTATGGGGGGCGAGGAGATACGCAGTATTTT. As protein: CASSYGGRGDTQYF.

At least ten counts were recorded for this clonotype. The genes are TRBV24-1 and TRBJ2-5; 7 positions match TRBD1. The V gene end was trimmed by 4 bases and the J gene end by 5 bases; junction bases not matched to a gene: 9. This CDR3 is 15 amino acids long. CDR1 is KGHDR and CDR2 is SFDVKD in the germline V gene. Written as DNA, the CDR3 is TGTGCCACCAGTGACAACCGACAGGGTTTGGAGACCCAGTACTTC. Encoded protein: CATSDNRQGLETQYF.

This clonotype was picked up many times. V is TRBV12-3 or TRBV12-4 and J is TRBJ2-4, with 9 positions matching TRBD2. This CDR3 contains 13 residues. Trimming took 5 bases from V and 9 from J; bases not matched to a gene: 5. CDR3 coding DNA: TGTGCCAGCAGTCCCGGGACTAGCACCATTCAGTACTTC. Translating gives CASSPGTSTIQYF.

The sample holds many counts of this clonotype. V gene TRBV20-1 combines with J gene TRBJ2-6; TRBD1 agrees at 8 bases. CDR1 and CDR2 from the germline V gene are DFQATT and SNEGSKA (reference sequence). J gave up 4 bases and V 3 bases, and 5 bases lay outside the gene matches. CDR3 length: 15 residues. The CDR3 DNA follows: TGCAGTGCTAGGCAGGGGGCAGAAGGGGCCAACGTCCTGACTTTC. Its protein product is CSARQGAEGANVLTF.

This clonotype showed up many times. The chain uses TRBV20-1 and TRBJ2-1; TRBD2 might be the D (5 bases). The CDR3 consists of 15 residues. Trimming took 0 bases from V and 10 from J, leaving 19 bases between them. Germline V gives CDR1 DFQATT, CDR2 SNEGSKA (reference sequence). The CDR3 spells CSARDIYLSGREQFF. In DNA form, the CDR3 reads TGCAGTGCTAGAGATATCTATCTAAGCGGTCGGGAGCAGTTCTTC.

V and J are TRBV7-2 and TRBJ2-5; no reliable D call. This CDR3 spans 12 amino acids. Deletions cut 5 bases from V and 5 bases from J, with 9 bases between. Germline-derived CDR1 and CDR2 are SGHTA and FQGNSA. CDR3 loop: CASSILWETQYF. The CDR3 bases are TGTGCCAGCAGCATCCTCTGGGAGACCCAGTACTTC.

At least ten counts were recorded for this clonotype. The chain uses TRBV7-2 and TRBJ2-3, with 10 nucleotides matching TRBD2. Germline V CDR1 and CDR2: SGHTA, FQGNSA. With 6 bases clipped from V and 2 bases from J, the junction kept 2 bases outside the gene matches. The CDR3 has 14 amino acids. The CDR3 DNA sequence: TGTGCCAGCAGAACTAGCGGGAACACAGATACGCAGTATTTT. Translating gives CASRTSGNTDTQYF.

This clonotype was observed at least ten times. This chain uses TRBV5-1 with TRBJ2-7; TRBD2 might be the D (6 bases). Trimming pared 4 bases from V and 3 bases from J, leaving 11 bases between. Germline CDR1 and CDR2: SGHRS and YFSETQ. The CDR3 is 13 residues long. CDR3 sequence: CASSRDLDYEQYF. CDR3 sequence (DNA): TGCGCCAGCAGCCGGGACTTGGACTACGAGCAGTACTTC.

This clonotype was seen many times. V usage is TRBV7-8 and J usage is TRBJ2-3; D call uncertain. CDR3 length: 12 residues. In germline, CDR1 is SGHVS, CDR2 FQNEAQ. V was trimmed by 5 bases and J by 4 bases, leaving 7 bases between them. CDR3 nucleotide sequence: TGTGCCAGCAGCCGGCCGGCAGATACGCAGTATTTT. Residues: CASSRPADTQYF.

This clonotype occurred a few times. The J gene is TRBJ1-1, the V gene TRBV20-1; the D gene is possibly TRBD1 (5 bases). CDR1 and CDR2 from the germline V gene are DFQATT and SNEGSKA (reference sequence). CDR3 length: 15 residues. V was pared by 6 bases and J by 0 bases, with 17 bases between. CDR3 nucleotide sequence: TGCAGTGCCGCCGGCGTCGGGGGTCTGAACACTGAAGCTTTCTTT. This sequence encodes CSAAGVGGLNTEAFF.

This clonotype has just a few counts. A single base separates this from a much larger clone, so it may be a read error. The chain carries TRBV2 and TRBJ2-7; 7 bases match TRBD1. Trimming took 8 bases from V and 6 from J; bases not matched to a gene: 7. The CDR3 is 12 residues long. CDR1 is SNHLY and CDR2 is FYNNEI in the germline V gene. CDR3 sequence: CASSQGQCEQYF. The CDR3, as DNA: TGTGCCAGCTCTCAGGGACAGTGCGAGCAGTACTTC.

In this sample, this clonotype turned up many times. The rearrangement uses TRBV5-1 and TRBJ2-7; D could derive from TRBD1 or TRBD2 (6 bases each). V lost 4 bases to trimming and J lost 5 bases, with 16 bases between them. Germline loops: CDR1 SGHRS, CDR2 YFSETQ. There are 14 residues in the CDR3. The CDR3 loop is CASSLSGASNEQYF. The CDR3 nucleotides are TGCGCCAGCAGCCTGTCGGGGGCGTCCAACGAGCAGTACTTC.

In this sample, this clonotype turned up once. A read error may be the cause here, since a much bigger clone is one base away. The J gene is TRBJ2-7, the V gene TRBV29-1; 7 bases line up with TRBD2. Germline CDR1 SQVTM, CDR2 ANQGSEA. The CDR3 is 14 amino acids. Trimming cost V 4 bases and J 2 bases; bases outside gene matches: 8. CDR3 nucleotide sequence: TGCAGCGTTGTAGATCGGGGGAGGGCCTACGAGCAGTACTTC. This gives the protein CSVVDRGRAYEQYF.

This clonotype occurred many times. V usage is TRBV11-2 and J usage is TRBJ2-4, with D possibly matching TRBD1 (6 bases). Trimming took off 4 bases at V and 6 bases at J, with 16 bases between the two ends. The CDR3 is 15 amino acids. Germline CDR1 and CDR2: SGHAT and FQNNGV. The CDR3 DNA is TGTGCCAGCAGCTCCATTACAGGGCTCGGAAACATTCAGTACTTC. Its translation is CASSSITGLGNIQYF.

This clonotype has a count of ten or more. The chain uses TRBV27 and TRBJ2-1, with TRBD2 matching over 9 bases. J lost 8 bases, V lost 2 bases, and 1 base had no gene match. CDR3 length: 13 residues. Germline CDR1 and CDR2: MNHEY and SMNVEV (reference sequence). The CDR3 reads CASSLLAGYEQFF. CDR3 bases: TGTGCCAGCAGTTTACTAGCGGGGTATGAGCAGTTCTTC.